One TCR beta chain is described in this entry. No antigen is known for it. The entry originates in a study of PD-1 blockade in classical Hodgkin lymphoma. Data came from immunoSEQ multiplex PCR; TCRdb stores just in-frame clones and leaves some out. The sample yields around 66,000 clones, 71% seen once. All patients experienced relapse after autologous stem cell transplantation, and brentuximab vedotin exposure was variable. Each best response was a complete response, a partial response or progressive disease. Whole-study findings and limits: A significant rise in TCR diversity was seen by C4D1 for CD4+ cells but not for CD8+ cells. Some patients started nivolumab under 1 year after ASCT, and they were excluded. Newly diagnosed patients were reported to exhibit reduced baseline TCR diversity relative to healthy donors.

V lost 6 bases, J lost 4 bases, and 15 bases lay in between. Germline V gives CDR1 SQVTM, CDR2 ANQGSEA. CDR3 size: 13 residues. This specimen consisted of peripheral blood mononuclear cells (PBMCs), obtained before the second cycle of nivolumab. The rearrangement links TRBV29-1 to TRBJ1-2, with a possible D match to TRBD1 (6 bases). This TCR derives from a human donor with classical Hodgkin lymphoma. CDR3 DNA: TGCAGCGTCCCTCTTAGGGGGACCTATGGCTACACCTTC. Its translation is CSVPLRGTYGYTF.